This entry describes one TCR beta chain. No count is given, but going by its frequency this clonotype is medium-sized (0.01 to 0.1%). Its antigen is still unknown. Each CD8+ T cell subset was flow-sorted in triplicate, and some 310,000 cells per subset were placed directly into RLT lysis buffer. Peripheral blood mononuclear cells were isolated from buffy coats using standard density gradient centrifugation. Total RNA was extracted from sorted cells with an RNeasy Mini Kit. Inclusive of the bounding cysteine and phenylalanine, the CDR3 is 16 residues long. DNA is not recorded here. The germline V gene supplies CDR1 LGHNA and CDR2 YNFKEQ. These data are taken from a study of CXCR3-negative and CXCR3-positive naive CD8 T cells (dated by TCRdb to the late 2010s). Broadly, across the study: In total, roughly 140 million TRB reads were obtained, which works out to roughly 1.5 +/- 0.3 million reads per library. Naive subsets from about 5 donors and memory cells from 3 donors were included in the TRBV-TRBJ cluster analysis. The diversity and physicochemical repertoire analyses included 11 donors pooled from two independent experiments. Beyond this particular receptor, the publication reports: Freshly isolated PBMCs were used for most assays because CXCR3 expression went down partially after cryopreservation. Surface CD5, linked to self-reactivity in mice, was comparable between naive subsets; TCR interaction strength was therefore also inferred from TRB CDR3 physicochemical properties. Comparably high repertoire diversity was found in both naive subsets, whereas much lower repertoire diversity was found in memory CD8+ T cells. Naive CXCR3-negative and CXCR3-positive cells from the same donor showed similar TRBV-TRBJ usage, whereas memory cells showed distinct patterns.

The sequencer listed for this sample is NextSeq 550. The Human TCR Profiling Kit (MiLaboratory) was used to make UMI-labeled 5' RACE TRB cDNA libraries. The full amount of extracted RNA was used for cDNA synthesis, and the full amount of resulting cDNA was used for PCR amplification. Libraries were prepared in parallel using an identical number of PCR cycles. The study's own analysis went as follows. About 48,000 +/- 9,800 unique UMI-labeled TRB cDNA molecules per library were extracted with MIGEC and MiXCR, with at least two reads per UMI required. On average, each library contained approximately 40,000 +/- 10,000 functional in-frame TRB CDR3 nucleotide clonotypes without stop codons. After downsampling to 5000 UMI-labeled TRB molecules per sample, diversity metrics such as normalized Shannon-Wiener and Chao1 were calculated in VDJtools. VDJtools computed clonotype-size-weighted physicochemical properties of the central five CDR3 residues: interaction energy, strength, volume and Kidera factor 4. TCRdb reprocessed the reads, so every CDR3 protein sequence counts as one entry and DNA is not shown. TCRdb assigned the V and J calls; the authors' analysis was not used. The table kept for this sample lists about 40,000 distinct CDR3 sequences. The ten largest clonotypes hold about 8.4% of the sample.

The chain is encoded by TRBV4-2 joined to TRBJ2-7; the TRBD2 assignment by TCRdb is unverifiable without DNA. The source is a human donor in good health. Some clones in this sample may be carry-over from other donors' samples. The source material was memory CD8+ T cells from blood. The cell subset or site label for this specimen denotes: conventional CD8+ memory T cells (TMEM), sorted as controls. The CDR3 reads CASSHELADHSYEQYF.